These T cell receptor beta chains were read from a single sample in a study of blood T cell repertoires in COVID-19. Profiled with immunoSEQ multiplex PCR; TCRdb holds only in-frame clones, not every one. The table has about 200,000 clones, 85% to 90% seen once. Sequenced sample: peripheral blood. Receptors originate from a woman aged 45-65 years with COVID-19, enrolled during active disease. Both conserved end residues are part of each CDR3. Fields, in order: V gene, D gene, J gene, CDR3 protein, CDR3 DNA. A D gene is named only where the DNA matches it firmly.

v_call: TRBV20-1
d_call: TRBD2
j_call: TRBJ2-3
cdr3_aa: CSASSSGGTDTQYF
cdr3_nt: TGCAGTGCTAGTTCGAGCGGGGGCACAGATACGCAGTATTTT

v_call: TRBV7-9
d_call: -
j_call: TRBJ1-2
cdr3_aa: CASSFPRGYGYTF
cdr3_nt: TGTGCCAGCAGCTTCCCAAGGGGGTATGGCTACACCTTC

v_call: TRBV4-1
d_call: -
j_call: TRBJ1-1
cdr3_aa: CASSNTPEIPEAFF
cdr3_nt: TGCGCCAGCAGCAACACCCCTGAAATTCCTGAAGCTTTCTTT

v_call: TRBV11-2
d_call: -
j_call: TRBJ2-3
cdr3_aa: CASSLEGQTSTDTQYF
cdr3_nt: TGTGCCAGCAGCTTAGAAGGACAGACTAGCACAGATACGCAGTATTTT

v_call: TRBV30
d_call: TRBD2
j_call: TRBJ2-4
cdr3_aa: CAWSPGGIRGNIQYF
cdr3_nt: TGTGCCTGGAGCCCCGGGGGGATCCGGGGAAACATTCAGTACTTC

v_call: TRBV3-1/TRBV3-2
d_call: -
j_call: TRBJ1-1
cdr3_aa: CASSSGGRVTEAFF
cdr3_nt: TGTGCCAGCAGCTCCGGAGGAAGGGTCACTGAAGCTTTCTTT

v_call: TRBV3-1/TRBV3-2
d_call: TRBD2
j_call: TRBJ2-3
cdr3_aa: CASSLWGLAGERDTQYF
cdr3_nt: TGTGCCAGCAGCCTCTGGGGACTAGCGGGGGAGAGAGATACGCAGTATTTT

v_call: TRBV5-4
d_call: TRBD1
j_call: TRBJ1-1
cdr3_aa: CASWTGNTEAFF
cdr3_nt: TGTGCCAGCTGGACAGGCAACACTGAAGCTTTCTTT

v_call: TRBV15
d_call: -
j_call: TRBJ1-5
cdr3_aa: CATMRRGPNQPQHF
cdr3_nt: TGTGCCACCATGAGAAGGGGTCCCAATCAGCCCCAGCATTTT

v_call: TRBV18
d_call: TRBD1
j_call: TRBJ1-5
cdr3_aa: CASSATGGNQPQHF
cdr3_nt: TGTGCCAGCTCAGCGACAGGGGGTAATCAGCCCCAGCATTTT